The table lists the clone carrying this T cell receptor beta chain with a few counts. No antigen is known for it. This CDR3 region has 14 residues. The germline V and J ends were trimmed by 3 bases and 2 bases, with 11 bases remaining between them. Per germline, CDR1 SQVTM and CDR2 ANQGSEA. Combining a sample-barcoded 5' primer with a J-beta primer mix, a second PCR ran for about 6 to 11 cycles. MiXCR, run by TCRdb on the 5' RACE reads, gives a single entry per CDR3 protein. Here the sample spans 720,000 or so distinct CDR3 sequences, about 43% being singletons. A minimum of 7 million PBMCs was isolated per sample. The data are from a study of blood T cells in healthy people across ages. Findings of the study overall: Measured against age, TCR beta diversity per million T cells decreased in a roughly linear manner.

The TCR originated in a man older than 75 in good health. Source material: blood. This chain joins TRBV29-1 and TRBJ1-5, with no clear D. The CDR3 protein is CSVDVGIGNQPQHF. The CDR3 DNA follows: TGCAGCGTTGATGTGGGGATAGGCAATCAGCCCCAGCATTTT. Full variable domain (missing parts from reference TRBV29-1 and TRBJ1-5): SAVISQKPSRDICQRGTSLTIQCQVDSQVTMMFWYRQQPGQSLTLIATANQGSEATYESGFVIDKFPISRPNLTFSTLTVSNMSPEDSSIYLCSVDVGIGNQPQHFGDGTRLSIL.